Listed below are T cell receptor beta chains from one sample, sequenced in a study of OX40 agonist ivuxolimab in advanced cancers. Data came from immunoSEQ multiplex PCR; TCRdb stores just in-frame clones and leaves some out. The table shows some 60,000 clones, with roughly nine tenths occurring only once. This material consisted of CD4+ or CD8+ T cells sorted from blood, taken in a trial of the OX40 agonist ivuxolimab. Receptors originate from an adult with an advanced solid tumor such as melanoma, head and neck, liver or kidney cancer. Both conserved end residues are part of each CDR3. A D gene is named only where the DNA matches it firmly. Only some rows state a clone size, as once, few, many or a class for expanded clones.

cdr3_nt: TGTGCCAGCAGTTTCTATTCCGGGACAGGGAGCAATCAGCCCCAGCATTTT; cdr3_aa: CASSFYSGTGSNQPQHF; j_call: TRBJ1-5; d_call: TRBD1; clone_size: NA; v_call: TRBV28
cdr3_nt: TGTGCCAGCCTTCTAGCGGGGGGCTCCTACGAGCAGTACTTC; cdr3_aa: CASLLAGGSYEQYF; j_call: TRBJ2-7; d_call: TRBD2; clone_size: NA; v_call: TRBV28
cdr3_nt: TGTGCCAGCAGTTACGTTGGAAGCGAGCAGTACTTC; cdr3_aa: CASSYVGSEQYF; j_call: TRBJ2-7; d_call: NA; clone_size: NA; v_call: TRBV6-5
cdr3_nt: TGTGCCAGCAGTTTATCCGCCGGACTAGCGGCTAGCACAGATACGCAGTATTTT; cdr3_aa: CASSLSAGLAASTDTQYF; j_call: TRBJ2-3; d_call: TRBD2; clone_size: NA; v_call: TRBV28
cdr3_nt: TGTGCCAGCAGCTTTCCGGGCAACGAGCAGTACTTC; cdr3_aa: CASSFPGNEQYF; j_call: TRBJ2-7; d_call: NA; clone_size: NA; v_call: TRBV5-8
cdr3_nt: TGTGCCAGCAGCCAAGTCAAGGGAACTAATGAAAAACTGTTTTTT; cdr3_aa: CASSQVKGTNEKLFF; j_call: TRBJ1-4; d_call: NA; clone_size: NA; v_call: TRBV14
cdr3_nt: TGTGCCAGCAGTTTATCAGGGGAGCAGGCGAATCAGCCCCAGCATTTT; cdr3_aa: CASSLSGEQANQPQHF; j_call: TRBJ1-5; d_call: NA; clone_size: few; v_call: TRBV28
cdr3_nt: TGTGCCAGCAGAAAAATCGTGAACACTGAAGCTTTCTTT; cdr3_aa: CASRKIVNTEAFF; j_call: TRBJ1-1; d_call: NA; clone_size: NA; v_call: TRBV27
cdr3_nt: TGTGCCAGCAGTGAATTGAGGTATAATTCACCCCTCCACTTT; cdr3_aa: CASSELRYNSPLHF; j_call: TRBJ1-6; d_call: NA; clone_size: NA; v_call: TRBV25-1
cdr3_nt: TGTGCCAGCATGAGCCGGGGACGGCTAGCTGTGCAGTACTTC; cdr3_aa: CASMSRGRLAVQYF; j_call: TRBJ2-7; d_call: NA; clone_size: NA; v_call: TRBV2
cdr3_nt: TGTGCCAGCAGCTTAGGACGGGGCGAGCAGTACTTC; cdr3_aa: CASSLGRGEQYF; j_call: TRBJ2-7; d_call: NA; clone_size: NA; v_call: TRBV13
cdr3_nt: TGTGCCAGCAGCGGGGACAGACGGGAAAAACTGTTTTTT; cdr3_aa: CASSGDRREKLFF; j_call: TRBJ1-4; d_call: TRBD1; clone_size: NA; v_call: TRBV13
cdr3_nt: TGTGCCAGCAGCCGGGAACCGGATGAGCAGTTCTTC; cdr3_aa: CASSREPDEQFF; j_call: TRBJ2-1; d_call: NA; clone_size: once; v_call: TRBV28
cdr3_nt: TGTGCCAGCAGCGTAGGGACAGGGACCTCCTACGAGCAGTACTTC; cdr3_aa: CASSVGTGTSYEQYF; j_call: TRBJ2-7; d_call: TRBD1; clone_size: NA; v_call: TRBV9
cdr3_nt: TGTGCCAGCAGCCGGACTAGCGGCCGCACAGATACGCAGTATTTT; cdr3_aa: CASSRTSGRTDTQYF; j_call: TRBJ2-3; d_call: TRBD2; clone_size: NA; v_call: TRBV7-3
cdr3_nt: TGTGCCAGCAGTTTAGGCTCCAACACCGGGGAGCTGTTTTTT; cdr3_aa: CASSLGSNTGELFF; j_call: TRBJ2-2; d_call: NA; clone_size: NA; v_call: TRBV27
cdr3_nt: TGCAGCGTTGGGACTAGCGGGACCTCTGATACGCAGTATTTT; cdr3_aa: CSVGTSGTSDTQYF; j_call: TRBJ2-3; d_call: TRBD2; clone_size: NA; v_call: TRBV29-1
cdr3_nt: TGTGCCAGCAGCTTAGCGACTAGCTGGTCAGATACGCAGTATTTT; cdr3_aa: CASSLATSWSDTQYF; j_call: TRBJ2-3; d_call: TRBD2; clone_size: NA; v_call: TRBV7-2
cdr3_nt: TGTGCCAGCAGCTTAACGCTTTCATACACAGATACGCAGTATTTT; cdr3_aa: CASSLTLSYTDTQYF; j_call: TRBJ2-3; d_call: NA; clone_size: NA; v_call: TRBV7-2
cdr3_nt: TGCGCCAGCTCCACTTCTACCAGGACAGACGGGGCGGGGGAGACCCAGTACTTC; cdr3_aa: CASSTSTRTDGAGETQYF; j_call: TRBJ2-5; d_call: NA; clone_size: NA; v_call: TRBV23-1
cdr3_nt: TGTGCCAGCAGTGAACAGGTCCAAGAGACCCAGTACTTC; cdr3_aa: CASSEQVQETQYF; j_call: TRBJ2-5; d_call: NA; clone_size: NA; v_call: TRBV6-1
cdr3_nt: TGTGCCAGCAGTCCTCTGGGGAATTCCTACAATGAGCAGTTCTTC; cdr3_aa: CASSPLGNSYNEQFF; j_call: TRBJ2-1; d_call: NA; clone_size: NA; v_call: TRBV7-6
cdr3_nt: TGTGCCAGCAGCTTTCGGGTTTCTCGGACAGGAAACTATGGCTACACCTTC; cdr3_aa: CASSFRVSRTGNYGYTF; j_call: TRBJ1-2; d_call: TRBD1; clone_size: NA; v_call: TRBV5-6
cdr3_nt: TGTGCCAGCAGCTCCCCGGACAGGGACACTGAAGCTTTCTTT; cdr3_aa: CASSSPDRDTEAFF; j_call: TRBJ1-1; d_call: TRBD1; clone_size: NA; v_call: TRBV7-9
cdr3_nt: TGCGCCAGCAGCTTGGGACAGGGGAGCCATGGCTACACCTTC; cdr3_aa: CASSLGQGSHGYTF; j_call: TRBJ1-2; d_call: TRBD1; clone_size: NA; v_call: TRBV5-1
cdr3_nt: TGTGCCAGCAGCTTACCGATTGAGGGAAACACCATATATTTT; cdr3_aa: CASSLPIEGNTIYF; j_call: TRBJ1-3; d_call: NA; clone_size: NA; v_call: TRBV7-9
cdr3_nt: TGTGCCAGCAGCCCTTGGGCAGGGGCCAACTGGGAGCAGTACTTC; cdr3_aa: CASSPWAGANWEQYF; j_call: TRBJ2-7; d_call: NA; clone_size: NA; v_call: TRBV7-2
cdr3_nt: TGTGCCAGCAGTTTACTAGAGGATGCTTACAATGAGCAGTTCTTC; cdr3_aa: CASSLLEDAYNEQFF; j_call: TRBJ2-1; d_call: NA; clone_size: NA; v_call: TRBV28
cdr3_nt: TGTGCCAGTAGACTGGGACTAGATCATAATGAGCAGTTCTTC; cdr3_aa: CASRLGLDHNEQFF; j_call: TRBJ2-1; d_call: TRBD2; clone_size: NA; v_call: TRBV19
cdr3_nt: TGTGCCAGCAGCCCCTTAGCCGGAGAGTACAATGAGCAGTTCTTC; cdr3_aa: CASSPLAGEYNEQFF; j_call: TRBJ2-1; d_call: NA; clone_size: once; v_call: TRBV5-4
cdr3_nt: TGCGCCAGCAGCCTGGGGGGCGGGATGGGCAATGAGCAGTTCTTC; cdr3_aa: CASSLGGGMGNEQFF; j_call: TRBJ2-1; d_call: NA; clone_size: NA; v_call: TRBV5-1